This TCR gamma chain is drawn from a study of gamma delta lymphoproliferative disorders and STAT genes (dated by TCRdb to 2016 to 2019). In the study overall: The LymphoTrack Dx TCRG Assay was used to prepare gamma-chain libraries from at least 50 ng of genomic DNA. A couple of gamma-chain samples and all delta-chain samples were sequenced twice to confirm results. Since no corresponding Invivoscribe delta assay was available, delta-chain libraries were prepared following the standard operating procedure of the EuroClonality-NGS working group. The study profiled TCR gamma and delta CDR3 repertoires by deep sequencing in Tgammadelta lymphoproliferative disease patients and healthy controls, within a larger immunophenotypic and STAT-mutation study.

Results the study describes overall, beyond this receptor: It was noted by the authors that NGS specificity may be reduced at low frequencies, so confirmation of the public or private nature of leukemic clones is needed. Leukemic cells were skewed toward terminal effectors, whereas control T cells likely spanned varied maturation stages, a difference potentially limiting comparisons between patients and controls. Nearly all major gamma and delta clonotypes of patients were found to be public, being shared with at least one healthy donor, and only a couple of gamma clonotypes were found to be private to disease. When whole repertoires were clustered, patient gamma repertoires were grouped separately from healthy controls, whereas no separation between groups was observed for delta repertoires.

Both library preparation methods relied on multiplex PCR with primers aimed at conserved V and J regions of the TCR genes. Purified and pooled amplicons were sequenced on an Illumina MiSeq platform. For the original study's pipeline: V(D)J alignment, clonotype assembly and translation were handled by MiXCR, while functionality assessment and CDR3 repertoire analyses were done with VDJtools. CDR3 was defined according to IMGT, and analyses were limited to productive sequences using functional genes, with ORF genes and pseudogenes excluded. Identical amino acid CDR3s of major clonotypes (frequency >=5%) were searched for across all patients and controls using a custom Python script. Clonotype frequencies in patients versus controls were compared with a one-sided non-parametric Wilcoxon test. TCRdb reprocessed the public data with the CATT caller; entries with the same nucleotide sequence were combined afterwards. TCRdb, rather than the study authors, made the V and J calls. The sample data list 2,000 to 2,500 gamma-chain clones, and 10% of these were observed just once. The leading ten clones occupy under 10% of the sample.

The CDR3 sequence holds 11 residues, the cysteine and phenylalanine included. Just CDR3 DNA is preserved here, 33 bases in frame from base 1. The germline V gene yields EGSNGY for CDR1 and YDSYNSKV for CDR2. This clone is categorized as medium-sized (0.01 to 0.1%). It lacks a known antigen. Per-nucleotide qualities are absent, and no much larger clonotype sits a single base away. For both patients and controls, peripheral blood mononuclear cells were isolated, and the genomic DNA from these cells was used for TCR sequencing. The control group, matched to the patients for age and sex, consisted of about 23 healthy adult blood donors (around 12 males and roughly 11 females) with a median age of roughly 64 years.

The receptor was derived from a human donor in good health. Sequencing input: blood. No J gene was named, though the V gene is TRGV2. CDR3 region: CATWDGPLKIF. The DNA is as follows: TGTGCCACCTGGGACGGGCCCCTAAAAATTTTC.